The 4 T cell receptor beta chains reported below all come from one sample, sequenced in a study of T-cell reconstitution after alpha-beta-depleted transplantation in children. Unique molecular identifiers tagged the TCRbeta library. TCRdb ran MiXCR on the PCR reads and lists one entry per CDR3 protein. Seen here are a few hundred thousand distinct CDR3 sequences, around two fifths observed once, and the top ten hold roughly a quarter. The sample was PBMCs, taken before TCRalphabeta/CD19-depleted stem cell transplant. These receptors were taken from a girl aged 2-10 years with aplastic anemia, due to receive a stem cell transplant.

The rearrangement joins TRBV5-1 to TRBJ2-5; D is undetermined. The CDR3 has 15 amino acids. The germline V and J ends were trimmed by 4 bases and 5 bases, with 18 bases remaining between them. Germline CDR1 reads SGHRS; CDR2 reads YFSETQ. The CDR3: CASSVTDRGDETQYF. The CDR3 nucleotides are TGCGCCAGCAGCGTTACGGACCGAGGAGATGAGACCCAGTACTTC.

This chain joins TRBV4-1 and TRBJ2-7; 7 positions agree with TRBD1. V lost 4 bases to trimming and J lost 6 bases; unmatched junction nucleotides: 12. This CDR3 has 15 amino acids. CDR1 and CDR2 from the germline V gene are MGHRA and YSYEKL. CDR3 sequence reads: CASSPATGTAAEQYF. The CDR3 DNA reads as TGCGCCAGCAGCCCAGCGACAGGGACCGCCGCCGAGCAGTACTTC.

The chain has TRBV7-6 and TRBJ2-7, with D possibly matching TRBD2 (7 bases). The V gene's germline CDR1 is SGHVS and CDR2 FNYEAQ. V was clipped by 7 bases and J by 3 bases, with 13 bases between them. This CDR3 comprises 13 residues. CDR3 DNA: TGTGCCAGCACCCCCGGGGGGCTCTACGAGCAGTACTTC. Protein sequence: CASTPGGLYEQYF.

This clonotype was detected ten times or more. This chain joins TRBV12-3 or TRBV12-4 and TRBJ1-5; no firm D call. Deletions cut 3 bases from V and 4 bases from J, with 4 bases between. The CDR3 totals 12 residues. The CDR3 bases are TGTGCCAGCAGTTTTGGAAATCAGCCCCAGCATTTT. Protein product: CASSFGNQPQHF.